The clone carrying this TCR beta chain has at least ten counts. From germline, CDR1 is KGHSH and CDR2 LQKENI. After removal of 3 bases from V and 3 bases from J, the junction contained 3 bases not matched to a gene. The CDR3 has 15 amino acids. TCRdb independently ran MiXCR on the 5' RACE reads; one entry per CDR3 protein. The repertoire has around 25,000 distinct CDR3 sequences, approximately 3.2% of them found once; the top ten carry roughly 0.97%. This specimen belongs to a study of T cells after yellow fever vaccination. The chain recombines TRBV18 with TRBJ2-1, with TRBD2 identical over 9 bases. The sequence came from a young man who received the YFV17D yellow fever vaccine. Sequenced here: PBMCs, either bulk or a sorted T-cell subset (CD4+, CD8+, memory, or dextramer-sorted; not recorded which), sampled about 49 days after the first yellow fever vaccination. Here the CDR3 reads CASSPAGGGYNEQFF. DNA of the CDR3: TGTGCCAGCTCACCGGCGGGGGGGGGCTACAATGAGCAGTTCTTC.